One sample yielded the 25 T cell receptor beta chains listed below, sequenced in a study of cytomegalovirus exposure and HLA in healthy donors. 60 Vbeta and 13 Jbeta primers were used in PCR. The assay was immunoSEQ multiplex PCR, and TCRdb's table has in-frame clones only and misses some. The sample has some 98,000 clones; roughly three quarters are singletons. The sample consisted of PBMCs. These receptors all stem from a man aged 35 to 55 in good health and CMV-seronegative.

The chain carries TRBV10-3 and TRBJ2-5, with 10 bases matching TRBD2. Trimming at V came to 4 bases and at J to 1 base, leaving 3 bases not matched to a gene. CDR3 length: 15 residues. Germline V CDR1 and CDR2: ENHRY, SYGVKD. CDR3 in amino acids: CAISALAGAQETQYF. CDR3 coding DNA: TGTGCCATCAGTGCGCTAGCGGGGGCCCAAGAGACCCAGTACTTC.

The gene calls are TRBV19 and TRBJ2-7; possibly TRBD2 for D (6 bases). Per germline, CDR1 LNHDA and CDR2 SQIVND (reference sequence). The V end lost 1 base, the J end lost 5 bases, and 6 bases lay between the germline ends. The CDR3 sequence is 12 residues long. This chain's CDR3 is CASSIGGDEQYF. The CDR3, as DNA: TGTGCCAGTAGTATAGGCGGGGACGAGCAGTACTTC.

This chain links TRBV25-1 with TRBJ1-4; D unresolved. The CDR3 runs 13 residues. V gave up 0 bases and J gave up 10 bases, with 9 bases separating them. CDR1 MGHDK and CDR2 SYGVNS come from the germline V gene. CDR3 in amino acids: CASSEYHFGKLFF. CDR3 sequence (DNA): TGTGCCAGCAGTGAATATCATTTCGGAAAACTGTTTTTT.

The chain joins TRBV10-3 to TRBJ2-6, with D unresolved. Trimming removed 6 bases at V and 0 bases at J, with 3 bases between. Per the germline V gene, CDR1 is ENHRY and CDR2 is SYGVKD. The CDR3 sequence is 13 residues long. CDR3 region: CAIRSSGANVLTF. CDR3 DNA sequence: TGTGCCATCAGGAGCTCTGGGGCCAACGTCCTGACTTTC.

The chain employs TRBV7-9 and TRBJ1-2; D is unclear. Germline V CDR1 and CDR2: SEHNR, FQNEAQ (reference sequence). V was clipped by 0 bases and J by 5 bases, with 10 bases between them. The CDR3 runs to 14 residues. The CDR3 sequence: CASSLASSGYGYTF. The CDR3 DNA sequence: TGTGCCAGCAGCTTAGCGTCCTCGGGTTATGGCTACACCTTC.

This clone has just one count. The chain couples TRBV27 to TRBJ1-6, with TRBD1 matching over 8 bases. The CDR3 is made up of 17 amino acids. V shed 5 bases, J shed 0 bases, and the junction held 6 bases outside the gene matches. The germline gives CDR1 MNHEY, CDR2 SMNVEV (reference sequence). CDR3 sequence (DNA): TGTGCCAGCAGTCCTGACAGGGGAGGCTCCTATAATTCACCCCTCCACTTT. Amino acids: CASSPDRGGSYNSPLHF.

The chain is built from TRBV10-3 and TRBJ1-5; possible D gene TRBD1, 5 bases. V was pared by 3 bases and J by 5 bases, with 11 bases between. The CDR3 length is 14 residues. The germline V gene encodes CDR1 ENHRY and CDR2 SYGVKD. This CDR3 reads CAISERGWDQPQHF. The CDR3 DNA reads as TGTGCCATCAGTGAAAGGGGTTGGGATCAGCCCCAGCATTTT.

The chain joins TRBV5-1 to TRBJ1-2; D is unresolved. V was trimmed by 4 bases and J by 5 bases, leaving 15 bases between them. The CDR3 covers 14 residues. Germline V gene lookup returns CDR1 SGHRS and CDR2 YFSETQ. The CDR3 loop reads CASSAARPIYGYTF. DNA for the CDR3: TGCGCCAGCAGCGCGGCAAGACCAATATATGGCTACACCTTC.

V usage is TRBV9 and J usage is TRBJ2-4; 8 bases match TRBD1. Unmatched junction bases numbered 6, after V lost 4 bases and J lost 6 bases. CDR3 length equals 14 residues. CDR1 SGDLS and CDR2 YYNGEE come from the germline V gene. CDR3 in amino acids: CASSPTGGLNIQYF. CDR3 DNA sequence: TGTGCCAGCAGCCCCACAGGGGGACTAAACATTCAGTACTTC. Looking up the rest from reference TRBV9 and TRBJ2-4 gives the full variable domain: DSGVTQTPKHLITATGQRVTLRCSPRSGDLSVYWYQQSLDQGLQFLIQYYNGEERAKGNILERFSAQQFPDLHSELNLSSLELGDSALYFCASSPTGGLNIQYFGAGTRLSVL.

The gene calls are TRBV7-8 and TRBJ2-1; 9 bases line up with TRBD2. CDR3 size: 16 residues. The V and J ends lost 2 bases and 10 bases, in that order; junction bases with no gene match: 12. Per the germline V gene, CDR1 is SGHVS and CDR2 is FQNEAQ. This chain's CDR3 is CASSLISGGNRVEQFF. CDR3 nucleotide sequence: TGTGCCAGCAGCTTAATTAGCGGGGGTAACCGAGTAGAGCAGTTCTTC.

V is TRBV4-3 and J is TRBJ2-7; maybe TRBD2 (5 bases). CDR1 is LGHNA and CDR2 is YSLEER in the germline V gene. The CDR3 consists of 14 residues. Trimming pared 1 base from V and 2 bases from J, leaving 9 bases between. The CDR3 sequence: CASSQGEGPYEQYF. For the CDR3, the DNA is TGCGCCAGCAGCCAAGGTGAGGGCCCCTACGAGCAGTACTTC.

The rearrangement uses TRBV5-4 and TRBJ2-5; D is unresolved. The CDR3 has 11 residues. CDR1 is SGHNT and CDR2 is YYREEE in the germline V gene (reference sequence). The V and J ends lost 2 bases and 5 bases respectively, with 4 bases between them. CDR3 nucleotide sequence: TGTGCCAGCAGCTTCAGGGAGACCCAGTACTTC. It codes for CASSFRETQYF.

The CDR3 is CASSVVGRGLETQYF. The CDR3 bases are TGTGCCAGCAGCGTAGTCGGCAGGGGGCTCGAGACCCAGTACTTC. The chain uses TRBV9 and TRBJ2-5; TRBD1 matches 8 bases. V was pared by 0 bases and J by 5 bases, with 6 bases of the junction left unmatched. The CDR3 spans 15 residues. Germline CDR1 reads SGDLS; CDR2 reads YYNGEE.

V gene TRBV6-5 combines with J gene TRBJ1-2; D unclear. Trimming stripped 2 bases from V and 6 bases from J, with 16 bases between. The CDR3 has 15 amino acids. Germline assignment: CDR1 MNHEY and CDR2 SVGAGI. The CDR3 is CASSYRGGSVDGYTF. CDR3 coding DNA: TGTGCCAGCAGTTACCGGGGTGGGTCCGTAGATGGCTACACCTTC.

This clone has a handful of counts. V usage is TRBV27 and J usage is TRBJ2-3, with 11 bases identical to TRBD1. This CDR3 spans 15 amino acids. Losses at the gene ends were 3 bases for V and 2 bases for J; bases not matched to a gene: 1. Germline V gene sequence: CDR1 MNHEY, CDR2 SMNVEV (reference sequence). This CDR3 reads CASSFGQGATDTQYF. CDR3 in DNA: TGTGCCAGCAGTTTTGGACAGGGGGCCACAGATACGCAGTATTTT.

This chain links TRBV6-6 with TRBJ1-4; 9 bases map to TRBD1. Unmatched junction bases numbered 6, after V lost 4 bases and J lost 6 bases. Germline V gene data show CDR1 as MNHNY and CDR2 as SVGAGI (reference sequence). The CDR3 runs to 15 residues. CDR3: CASSSVWTGDEKLFF. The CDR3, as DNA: TGTGCCAGCAGTTCCGTGTGGACAGGGGATGAAAAACTGTTTTTT.

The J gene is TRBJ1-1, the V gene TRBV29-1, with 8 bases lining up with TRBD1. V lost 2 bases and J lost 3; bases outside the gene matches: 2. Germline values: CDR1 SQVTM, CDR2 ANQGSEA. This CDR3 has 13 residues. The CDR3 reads CSVENRGYTEAFF. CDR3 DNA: TGCAGCGTTGAAAACAGGGGGTACACTGAAGCTTTCTTT.

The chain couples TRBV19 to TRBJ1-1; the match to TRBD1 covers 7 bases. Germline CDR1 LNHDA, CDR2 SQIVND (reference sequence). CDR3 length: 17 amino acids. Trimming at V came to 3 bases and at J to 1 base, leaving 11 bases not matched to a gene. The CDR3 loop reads CASSIQGQTGRNTEAFF. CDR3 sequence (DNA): TGTGCCAGTAGTATCCAGGGCCAGACAGGGAGGAACACTGAAGCTTTCTTT.

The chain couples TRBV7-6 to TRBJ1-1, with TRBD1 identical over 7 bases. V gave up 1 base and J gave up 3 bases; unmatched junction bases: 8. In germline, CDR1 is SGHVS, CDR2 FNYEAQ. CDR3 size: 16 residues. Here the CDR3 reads CASSLVPGQVDTEAFF. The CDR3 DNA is TGTGCCAGCAGCTTAGTGCCAGGACAGGTCGACACTGAAGCTTTCTTT.

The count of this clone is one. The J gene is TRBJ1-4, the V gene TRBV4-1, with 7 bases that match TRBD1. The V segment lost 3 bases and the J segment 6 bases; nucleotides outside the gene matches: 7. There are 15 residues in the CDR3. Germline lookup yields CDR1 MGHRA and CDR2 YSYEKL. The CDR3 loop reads CASSQTDRVHEKLFF. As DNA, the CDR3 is TGCGCCAGCAGCCAGACAGACAGGGTCCATGAAAAACTGTTTTTT.

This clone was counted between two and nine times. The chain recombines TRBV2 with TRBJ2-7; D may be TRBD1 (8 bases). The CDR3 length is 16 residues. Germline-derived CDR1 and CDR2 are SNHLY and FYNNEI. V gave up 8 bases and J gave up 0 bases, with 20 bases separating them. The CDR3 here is CASGGAQGAISYEQYF. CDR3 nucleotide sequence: TGTGCCAGCGGGGGGGCCCAGGGGGCAATCTCCTACGAGCAGTACTTC.

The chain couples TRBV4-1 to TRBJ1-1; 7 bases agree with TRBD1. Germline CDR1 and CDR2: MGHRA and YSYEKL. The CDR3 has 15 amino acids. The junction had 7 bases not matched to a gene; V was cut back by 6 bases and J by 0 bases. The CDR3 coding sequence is TGCGCCAGCAGAACCTTAACAGGGGTGAACACTGAAGCTTTCTTT. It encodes CASRTLTGVNTEAFF.

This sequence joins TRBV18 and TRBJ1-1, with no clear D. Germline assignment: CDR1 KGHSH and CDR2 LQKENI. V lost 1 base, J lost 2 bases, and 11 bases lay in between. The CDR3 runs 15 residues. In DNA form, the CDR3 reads TGTGCCAGCTCACCACTACAGCATTACAACACTGAAGCTTTCTTT. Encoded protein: CASSPLQHYNTEAFF.

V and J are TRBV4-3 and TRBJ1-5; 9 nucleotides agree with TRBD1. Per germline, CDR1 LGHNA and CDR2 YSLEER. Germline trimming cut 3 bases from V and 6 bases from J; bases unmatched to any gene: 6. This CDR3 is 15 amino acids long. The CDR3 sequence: CASSHDTGGSQPQHF. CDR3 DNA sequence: TGCGCCAGCAGCCACGACACAGGGGGCAGTCAGCCCCAGCATTTT.

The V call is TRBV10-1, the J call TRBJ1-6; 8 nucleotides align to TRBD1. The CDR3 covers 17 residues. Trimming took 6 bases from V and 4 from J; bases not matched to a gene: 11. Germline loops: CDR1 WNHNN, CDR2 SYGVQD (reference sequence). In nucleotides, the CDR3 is TGCGCCAGCAGCCGGAGGGGGACAGGAGAATATAATTCACCCCTCCACTTT. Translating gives CASSRRGTGEYNSPLHF.